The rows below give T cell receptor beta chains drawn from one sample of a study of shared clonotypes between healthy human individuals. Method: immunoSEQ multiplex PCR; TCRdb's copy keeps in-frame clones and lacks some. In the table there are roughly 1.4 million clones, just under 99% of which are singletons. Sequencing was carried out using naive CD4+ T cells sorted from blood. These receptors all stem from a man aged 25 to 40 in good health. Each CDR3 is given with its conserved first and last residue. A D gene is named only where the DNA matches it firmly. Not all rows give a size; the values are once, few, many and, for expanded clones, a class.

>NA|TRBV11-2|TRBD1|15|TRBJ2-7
CASSLFRDSPYEQYF
TGTGCCAGCAGCTTATTCCGGGACAGCCCCTACGAGCAGTACTTC
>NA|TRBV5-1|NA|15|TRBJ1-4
CASSQTGRENEKLFF
TGCGCCAGCAGCCAGACGGGCCGAGAGAATGAAAAACTGTTTTTT
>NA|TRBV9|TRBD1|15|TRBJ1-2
CASSAGTGGRYGYTF
TGTGCCAGCAGCGCCGGGACAGGGGGCAGATATGGCTACACCTTC
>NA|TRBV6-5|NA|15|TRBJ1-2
CASSYRRGANYGYTF
TGTGCCAGCAGTTACCGTAGGGGAGCTAACTATGGCTACACCTTC
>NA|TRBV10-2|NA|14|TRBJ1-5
CASAGQEPNQPQHF
TGCGCCAGTGCTGGGCAGGAACCAAATCAGCCCCAGCATTTT
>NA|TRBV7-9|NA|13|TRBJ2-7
CASSLNRGPEQYF
TGTGCCAGCAGCTTAAATCGAGGGCCCGAGCAGTACTTC
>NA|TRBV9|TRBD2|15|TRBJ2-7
CASTSGRDTSYEQYF
TGTGCCAGCACCAGCGGGAGGGACACATCCTACGAGCAGTACTTC
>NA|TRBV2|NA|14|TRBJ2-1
CATTGLRTILEQFF
TGTGCCACCACGGGGTTGAGGACCATCTTGGAGCAGTTCTTC
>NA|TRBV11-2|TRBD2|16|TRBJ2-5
CASSLGTSGRGETQYF
TGTGCCAGCAGCTTGGGGACTAGCGGGAGAGGTGAGACCCAGTACTTC
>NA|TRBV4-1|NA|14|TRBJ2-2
CASSHLVGVGELFF
TGCGCCAGCAGCCATCTCGTAGGGGTCGGGGAGCTGTTTTTT
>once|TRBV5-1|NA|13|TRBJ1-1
CASSWGLGTEAFF
TGCGCCAGCAGCTGGGGACTGGGCACTGAAGCTTTCTTT
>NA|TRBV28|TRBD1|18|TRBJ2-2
CASSLMGQGPFSTGELFF
TGTGCCAGCAGTTTAATGGGACAGGGACCTTTTTCTACCGGGGAGCTGTTTTTT
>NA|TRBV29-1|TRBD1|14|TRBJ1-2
CSVDPTGGFYGYTF
TGCAGCGTTGATCCGACAGGGGGCTTCTATGGCTACACCTTC